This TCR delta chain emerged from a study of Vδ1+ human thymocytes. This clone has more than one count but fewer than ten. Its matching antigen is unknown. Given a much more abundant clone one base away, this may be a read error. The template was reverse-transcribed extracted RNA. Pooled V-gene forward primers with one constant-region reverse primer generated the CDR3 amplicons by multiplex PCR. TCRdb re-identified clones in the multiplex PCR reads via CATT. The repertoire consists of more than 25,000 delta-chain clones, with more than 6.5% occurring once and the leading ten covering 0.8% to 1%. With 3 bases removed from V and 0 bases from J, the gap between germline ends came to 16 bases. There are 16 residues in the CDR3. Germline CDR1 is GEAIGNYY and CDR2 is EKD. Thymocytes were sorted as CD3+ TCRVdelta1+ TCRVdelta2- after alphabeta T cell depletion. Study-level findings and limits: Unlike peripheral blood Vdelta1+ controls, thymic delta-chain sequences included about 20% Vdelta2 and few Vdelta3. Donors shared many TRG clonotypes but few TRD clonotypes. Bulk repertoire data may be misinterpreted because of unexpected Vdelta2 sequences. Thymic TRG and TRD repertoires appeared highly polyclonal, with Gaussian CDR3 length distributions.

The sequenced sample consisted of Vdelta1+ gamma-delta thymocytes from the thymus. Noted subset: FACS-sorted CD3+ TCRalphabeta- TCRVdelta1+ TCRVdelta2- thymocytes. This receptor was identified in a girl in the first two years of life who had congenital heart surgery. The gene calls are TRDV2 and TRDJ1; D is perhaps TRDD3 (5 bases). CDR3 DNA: TGTGCCTGTGACGCCATGGGGTATCTGAACACCGATAAACTCATCTTT. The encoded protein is CACDAMGYLNTDKLIF.